This TCR beta chain came from a study of T-cell reconstitution after alpha-beta-depleted transplantation in children. This clonotype was observed at least ten times. Library preparation (for TCRbeta) was performed with unique molecular identifiers. TCRdb reprocessed the PCR reads via MiXCR and lists one record per CDR3 protein. The sample records approximately 250,000 distinct CDR3 sequences, approximately 9.7% being singletons. The ends were cut back, 5 bases at V and 1 base at J, with 7 bases in the middle. The CDR3 has 12 amino acids. Germline V CDR1 and CDR2: SGHRS, YFSETQ. This TCR came from a human donor who donated a stem cell graft to a child with SCID. The V call is TRBV5-1, the J call TRBJ2-7; D perhaps matches TRBD1 (6 bases). The material sequenced was PBMCs from the stem cell graft donor, taken from the stem cell graft. The CDR3 reads CASRDSSYEQYF. The CDR3 DNA reads TGCGCCAGCAGGGACAGTTCCTACGAGCAGTACTTC.